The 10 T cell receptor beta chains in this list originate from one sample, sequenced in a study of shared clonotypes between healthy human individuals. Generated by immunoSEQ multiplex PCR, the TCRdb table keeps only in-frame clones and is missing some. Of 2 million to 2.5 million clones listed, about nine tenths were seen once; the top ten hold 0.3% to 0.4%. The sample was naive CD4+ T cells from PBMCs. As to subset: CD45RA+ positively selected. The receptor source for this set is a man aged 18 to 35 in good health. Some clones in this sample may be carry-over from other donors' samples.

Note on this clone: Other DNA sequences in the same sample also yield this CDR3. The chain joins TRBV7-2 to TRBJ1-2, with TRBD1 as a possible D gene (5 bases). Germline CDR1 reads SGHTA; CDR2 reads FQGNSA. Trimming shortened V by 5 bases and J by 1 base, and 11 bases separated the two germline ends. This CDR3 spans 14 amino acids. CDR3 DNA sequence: TGTGCCAGCAGCCGCCGGGGCCTTAACTATGGCTACACCTTC. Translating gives CASSRRGLNYGYTF.

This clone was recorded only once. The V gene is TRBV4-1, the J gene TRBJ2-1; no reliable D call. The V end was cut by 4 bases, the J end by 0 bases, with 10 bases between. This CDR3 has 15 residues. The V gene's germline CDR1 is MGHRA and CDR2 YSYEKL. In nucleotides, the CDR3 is TGCGCCAGCAGCCCTGGTTCCGACTCCTACAATGAGCAGTTCTTC. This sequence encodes CASSPGSDSYNEQFF.

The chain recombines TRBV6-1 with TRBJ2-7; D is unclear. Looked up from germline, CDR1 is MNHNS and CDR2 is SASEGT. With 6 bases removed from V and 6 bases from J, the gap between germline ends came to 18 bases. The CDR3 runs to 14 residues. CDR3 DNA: TGTGCCAGCAGGGGCATAGAACCCCTTAGCGAGCAGTACTTC. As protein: CASRGIEPLSEQYF.

CDR3 DNA: TGTGCCAGCAGCTTAGAAGGACAGGGGATTGGTGGCGTCGGCACTGAAGCTTTCTTT. The encoded protein is CASSLEGQGIGGVGTEAFF. V usage is TRBV7-9 and J usage is TRBJ1-1, with 9 bases that match TRBD1. Germline V gene lookup returns CDR1 SEHNR and CDR2 FQNEAQ (reference sequence). The CDR3 is 19 residues long. After removal of 1 base from V and 4 bases from J, the junction contained 16 bases not matched to a gene.

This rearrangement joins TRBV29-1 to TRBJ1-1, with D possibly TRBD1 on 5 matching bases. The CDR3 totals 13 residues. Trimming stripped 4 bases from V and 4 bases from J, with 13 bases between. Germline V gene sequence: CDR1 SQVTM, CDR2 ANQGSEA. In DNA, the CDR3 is TGCAGCGTTGTATACAGGTTCGGCACTGAAGCTTTCTTT. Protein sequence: CSVVYRFGTEAFF.

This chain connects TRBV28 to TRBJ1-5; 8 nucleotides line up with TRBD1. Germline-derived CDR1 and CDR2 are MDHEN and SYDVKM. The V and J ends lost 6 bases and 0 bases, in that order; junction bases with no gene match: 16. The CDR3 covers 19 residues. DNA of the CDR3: TGTGCCAGCAGCCCCTTCCACCCCGGGACAGGAAATAGCAATCAGCCCCAGCATTTT. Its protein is CASSPFHPGTGNSNQPQHF.

CDR3 in DNA: TGCAGCGTAACCGGGACGGATAGCAATCAGCCCCAGCATTTT. It yields the protein CSVTGTDSNQPQHF. The genes are TRBV29-1 and TRBJ1-5; D perhaps matches TRBD1 (5 bases). The CDR3 length is 14 residues. Trimming pared 6 bases from V and 0 bases from J, leaving 12 bases between. In germline, CDR1 is SQVTM, CDR2 ANQGSEA.

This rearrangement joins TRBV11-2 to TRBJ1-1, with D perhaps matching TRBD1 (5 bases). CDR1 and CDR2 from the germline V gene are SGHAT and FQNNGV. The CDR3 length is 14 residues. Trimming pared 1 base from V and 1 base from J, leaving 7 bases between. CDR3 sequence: CASSLAGPNTEAFF. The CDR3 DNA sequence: TGTGCCAGCAGCTTAGCAGGGCCGAACACTGAAGCTTTCTTT.

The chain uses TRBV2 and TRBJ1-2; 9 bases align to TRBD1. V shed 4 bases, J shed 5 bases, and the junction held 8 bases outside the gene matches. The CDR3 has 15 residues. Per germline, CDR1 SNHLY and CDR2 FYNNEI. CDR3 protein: CASSVGTGFPYGYTF. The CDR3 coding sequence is TGTGCCAGCAGTGTGGGGACAGGGTTCCCGTATGGCTACACCTTC.

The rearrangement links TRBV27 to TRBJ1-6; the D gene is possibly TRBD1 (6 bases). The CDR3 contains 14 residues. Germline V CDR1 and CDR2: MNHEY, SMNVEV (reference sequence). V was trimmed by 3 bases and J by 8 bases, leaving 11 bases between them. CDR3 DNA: TGTGCCAGCAGTTTTGGGCAGGGGCATTCACCCCTCCACTTT. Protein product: CASSFGQGHSPLHF.